The 24 T cell receptor beta chains below all came from one sample that was sequenced in a study of T cell responses to AZD1222 COVID-19 vaccine. Clones were read by immunoSEQ multiplex PCR, and TCRdb kept only the in-frame ones, dropping some. The sample comprises 90,000 to 120,000 clones, approximately 90% of which are singletons, and 18% rests with the top ten. Material: peripheral blood, obtained on day 0 of AZD1222 vaccination. All receptors come from an adult in good health.

The V gene is TRBV19, the J gene TRBJ2-6; D might be TRBD1 (6 bases). The CDR3 totals 16 residues. Trimming removed 6 bases from V and 0 bases from J, with 12 bases in between. CDR1 and CDR2 from the germline V gene are LNHDA and SQIVND (reference sequence). CDR3 bases: TGTGCCAGTAGGCTGACAGGTCCCTCTGGGGCCAACGTCCTGACTTTC. Translated, it gives CASRLTGPSGANVLTF.

This clone appeared once. The chain recombines TRBV18 with TRBJ2-6; D is unresolved. V was pared by 4 bases and J by 1 base, with 5 bases between. Germline V gives CDR1 KGHSH, CDR2 LQKENI. This CDR3 is 14 amino acids long. This chain's CDR3 is CASSQYSGANVLTF. The DNA of the CDR3 is TGTGCCAGCTCACAGTATTCTGGGGCCAACGTCCTGACTTTC. Based on the CDR3 plus reference TRBV18 and TRBJ2-6, the full variable domain is NAGVMQNPRHLVRRRGQEARLRCSPMKGHSHVYWYRQLPEEGLKFMVYLQKENIIDESGMPKERFSAEFPKEGPSILRIQQVVRGDSAAYFCASSQYSGANVLTFGAGSRLTVL.

The rearrangement uses TRBV30 and TRBJ2-7, with D maybe TRBD1 (5 bases). CDR3 length equals 13 residues. Germline-derived CDR1 and CDR2 are GTSNPN and SVGIG (reference sequence). The ends were cut back, 5 bases at V and 0 bases at J, with 11 bases in the middle. The CDR3 loop is CAWGAGSSYEQYF. In nucleotides, the CDR3 is TGTGCCTGGGGGGCAGGTAGCTCCTACGAGCAGTACTTC. The complete variable domain, with remaining parts taken from reference TRBV30 and TRBJ2-7, reads SQTIHQWPATLVQPVGSPLSLECTVEGTSNPNLYWYRQAAGRGLQLLFYSVGIGQISSEVPQNLSASRPQDRQFILSSKKLLLSDSGFYLCAWGAGSSYEQYFGPGTRLTVT.

The chain has TRBV9 and TRBJ1-1, with 9 nucleotides matching TRBD1. The CDR3 is 15 amino acids. Germline V gives CDR1 SGDLS, CDR2 YYNGEE. The V gene end was trimmed by 4 bases and the J gene end by 5 bases; junction bases not matched to a gene: 9. This chain's CDR3 is CASSPPGQGGTEAFF. The DNA for the CDR3 is TGTGCCAGCAGCCCCCCGGGACAGGGAGGGACTGAAGCTTTCTTT.

The V call is TRBV4-2, the J call TRBJ1-5; 8 bases are a match to TRBD1. The V and J ends lost 0 bases and 4 bases, in that order; junction bases with no gene match: 17. Germline assignment: CDR1 LGHNA and CDR2 YNFKEQ. The CDR3 is 20 residues long. The CDR3 sequence: CASSQESSAPGQVMNQPQHF. The CDR3 region has the DNA TGTGCCAGCAGCCAAGAGAGTAGCGCTCCGGGACAGGTTATGAATCAGCCCCAGCATTTT.

V gene TRBV6-5 combines with J gene TRBJ1-1; no definite D call. This CDR3 comprises 11 residues. The V end was cut by 6 bases, the J end by 8 bases, with 10 bases between. The germline gives CDR1 MNHEY, CDR2 SVGAGI. The CDR3 protein is CASRKSAEAFF. The DNA for the CDR3 is TGTGCCAGCAGGAAGTCGGCAGAAGCTTTCTTT.

Points on this clone: One junction end disagrees with the germline gene, perhaps due to a read error. This rearrangement joins TRBV19 to TRBJ2-7, with TRBD1 as a possible D gene (6 bases). CDR1 and CDR2 from the germline V gene are LNHDA and SQIVND (reference sequence). The CDR3 runs to 11 residues. CDR3 bases: TGTGCCAGTAGGGACAGCTACCAGCAGTACTTC. Encoded protein: CASRDSYQQYF.

This rearrangement joins TRBV7-9 to TRBJ2-3, with a weak D call TRBD1 (5 bases). The CDR3 spans 15 residues. The V and J ends lost 5 bases and 4 bases respectively, with 16 bases between them. CDR1 and CDR2 from the germline V gene are SEHNR and FQNEAQ (reference sequence). The CDR3 is CASSIQALGSDTQYF. CDR3 in DNA: TGTGCCAGCAGCATACAGGCCCTGGGTTCAGATACGCAGTATTTT.

This clone was found a few times. The chain combines TRBV30 with TRBJ1-2, with 9 bases matching TRBD1. The CDR3 extends over 16 amino acids. Germline assignment: CDR1 GTSNPN and CDR2 SVGIG (reference sequence). The trim removed 5 bases at V and 4 bases at J, leaving 14 bases unmatched. As DNA, the CDR3 is TGTGCCTGGCGACGGTACAATACAGGGGGCGGCTATGGCTACACCTTC. Translation gives CAWRRYNTGGGYGYTF.

This rearrangement joins TRBV27 to TRBJ1-1; 7 bases are shared with TRBD1. The CDR3 extends over 16 amino acids. Unmatched junction bases numbered 13, after V lost 6 bases and J lost 3 bases. Germline CDR1 is MNHEY and CDR2 is SMNVEV (reference sequence). The CDR3 bases are TGTGCCAGCAGCCGCAAAGCCGGGACAGACTACACTGAAGCTTTCTTT. Its protein is CASSRKAGTDYTEAFF.

The chain employs TRBV4-2 and TRBJ2-5; D perhaps matches TRBD2 (7 bases). V was shortened by 4 bases and J by 4 bases, with 25 bases between the two germline ends. Looked up from germline, CDR1 is LGHNA and CDR2 is YNFKEQ. The CDR3 covers 18 residues. The CDR3 coding sequence is TGTGCCAGCAGCCCCCTAAAAGGTGGGGGGGCCCCGCGAGAGACCCAGTACTTC. It encodes CASSPLKGGGAPRETQYF.

The chain couples TRBV5-6 to TRBJ1-2, with 11 bases that match TRBD1. V lost 0 bases to trimming and J lost 9 bases; unmatched junction nucleotides: 1. From germline, CDR1 is SGHDT and CDR2 YYEEEE. The CDR3 spans 13 residues. The CDR3 region has the DNA TGTGCCAGCAGCTTGGGGACAGGGGGCCGCTACACCTTC. Translation: CASSLGTGGRYTF. Filled out from reference TRBV5-6 and TRBJ1-2, the complete variable domain reads DAGVTQSPTHLIKTRGQQVTLRCSPKSGHDTVSWYQQALGQGPQFIFQYYEEEERQRGNFPDRFSGHQFPNYSSELNVNALLLGDSALYLCASSLGTGGRYTFGSGTRLTVV.

The chain joins TRBV7-9 to TRBJ1-2; D ambiguous. Germline V gene sequence: CDR1 SEHNR, CDR2 FQNEAQ (reference sequence). The CDR3 length is 16 residues. Deletions cut 1 base from V and 2 bases from J, with 14 bases between. CDR3 sequence (DNA): TGTGCCAGCAGCTTAGAGGTTTGGGGAGAAAACTATGGCTACACCTTC. Amino acids: CASSLEVWGENYGYTF.

The chain uses TRBV5-4 and TRBJ1-2; 8 nucleotides line up with TRBD1. Germline values: CDR1 SGHNT, CDR2 YYREEE (reference sequence). With 0 bases clipped from V and 8 bases from J, the junction kept 9 bases outside the gene matches. This CDR3 has 15 residues. The CDR3 reads CASSLDPGGEWGYTF. DNA for the CDR3: TGTGCCAGCAGCTTGGATCCAGGGGGCGAGTGGGGCTACACCTTC.

The chain uses TRBV12-3 or TRBV12-4 and TRBJ2-7, with D perhaps given as TRBD1 or TRBD2 (5 bases each). This CDR3 has 13 residues. With 3 bases removed from V and 8 bases from J, the gap between germline ends came to 14 bases. This CDR3 is CASSFGRGVKQYF. In DNA form, the CDR3 reads TGTGCCAGCAGTTTTGGGCGAGGGGTGAAGCAGTACTTC.

V usage is TRBV5-5 and J usage is TRBJ2-7, with TRBD2 identical over 13 bases. The CDR3 consists of 15 residues. Germline values: CDR1 SGHKS, CDR2 YYEKEE (reference sequence). V was pared by 5 bases and J by 6 bases, with 8 bases of the junction left unmatched. This CDR3 is CASSLRTSGGGEQYF. CDR3 nucleotides: TGTGCCAGCAGTTTACGGACTAGCGGGGGAGGCGAGCAGTACTTC.

The chain couples TRBV2 to TRBJ2-6; no definite D call. Trimming stripped 1 base from V and 0 bases from J, with 13 bases between. The germline gives CDR1 SNHLY, CDR2 FYNNEI. This CDR3 contains 18 residues. The CDR3 DNA reads TGTGCCAGCAGTGAAGAGGCGGCAGCAAGCTCTGGGGCCAACGTCCTGACTTTC. Protein product: CASSEEAAASSGANVLTF.

This clone was picked up a small number of times. The rearrangement joins TRBV18 to TRBJ2-7, with TRBD1 identical over 10 bases. The CDR3 consists of 16 residues. Germline trimming cut 2 bases from V and 6 bases from J; bases unmatched to any gene: 10. Germline CDR1 and CDR2: KGHSH and LQKENI. CDR3 in amino acids: CASSPTGTGAPREQYF. The CDR3 DNA reads TGTGCCAGCTCACCAACGGGGACAGGGGCACCCCGCGAGCAGTACTTC. Complete variable domain (other parts from reference TRBV18 and TRBJ2-7): NAGVMQNPRHLVRRRGQEARLRCSPMKGHSHVYWYRQLPEEGLKFMVYLQKENIIDESGMPKERFSAEFPKEGPSILRIQQVVRGDSAAYFCASSPTGTGAPREQYFGPGTRLTVT.

This rearrangement joins TRBV7-9 to TRBJ1-4; D unclear. The V gene's germline CDR1 is SEHNR and CDR2 FQNEAQ (reference sequence). The V end lost 5 bases, the J end lost 5 bases, and 3 bases lay between the germline ends. This CDR3 has 11 amino acids. CDR3 protein: CASSMNEKLFF. Here the CDR3 DNA reads TGTGCCAGCAGCATGAATGAAAAACTGTTTTTT.

V and J are TRBV7-6 and TRBJ2-5; 9 nucleotides match TRBD1. The CDR3 is 13 residues long. J was trimmed by 5 bases and V by 6 bases; bases with no gene match: 4. CDR1 and CDR2 (germline): SGHVS, FNYEAQ. The CDR3 reads CASRPGQGETQYF. The CDR3 DNA sequence: TGTGCCAGCAGACCTGGACAGGGGGAGACCCAGTACTTC.

The V call is TRBV5-8, the J call TRBJ1-1; the D is unclear. The CDR3 sequence is 13 residues long. V lost 0 bases to trimming and J lost 3 bases, with 6 bases between them. Germline CDR1 is SGHTS and CDR2 is YDEGEE. In DNA, the CDR3 is TGTGCCAGCAGCTTGGCGACGTACACTGAAGCTTTCTTT. Its translation is CASSLATYTEAFF.

The rearrangement joins TRBV4-2 to TRBJ1-3, with D maybe TRBD1 (6 bases). Germline-derived CDR1 and CDR2 are LGHNA and YNFKEQ. Trimming cost V 2 bases and J 8 bases, with 19 bases left between them. CDR3 length: 16 residues. CDR3 in amino acids: CASSQNTGRLGDTIYF. The CDR3 DNA sequence: TGTGCCAGCAGCCAAAACACAGGGAGGTTGGGGGACACCATATATTTT.

This rearrangement joins TRBV5-1 to TRBJ1-1; D gene uncertain. The CDR3 consists of 15 residues. The germline V and J ends were trimmed by 0 bases and 0 bases, with 9 bases remaining between them. Germline V gives CDR1 SGHRS, CDR2 YFSETQ. CDR3 nucleotide sequence: TGCGCCAGCAGCTTGGATGGAGGGATGAACACTGAAGCTTTCTTT. Residues: CASSLDGGMNTEAFF.

V usage is TRBV10-2 and J usage is TRBJ2-7; D is tentatively TRBD1 or TRBD2 (5 bases each). V lost 4 bases, J lost 1 base, and 11 bases lay in between. The CDR3 spans 14 residues. The germline gives CDR1 WSHSY, CDR2 SAAADI. The CDR3 DNA reads TGCGCCAGCAGTGGGGGGACGGGTTCCTACGAGCAGTACTTC. It is translated as CASSGGTGSYEQYF.